What follows is one TCR beta chain and its context. Its target is unknown. The CDR3 has 12 amino acids. CDR1 and CDR2 from the germline V gene are SGHVS and FQNEAQ. The V gene lost 1 base and the J gene lost 14 bases, with 13 bases spanning the gap. The data originate from a study of blood T cells in healthy people across ages. General study results and limits: Bulk PBMC profiling left naive and antigen-experienced comparisons inconclusive.

The second PCR ran roughly 6 to 11 cycles with a sample-barcoded 5' primer and J-beta primers. MiXCR, applied by TCRdb to the 5' RACE reads, yields one record per CDR3 protein. The top ten clones hold 3.6% of a sample with a few hundred thousand distinct CDR3 sequences, about 25% of them seen once. The same sample was also used in a study of T cells of mothers and their children. That publication notes: Roughly 6 children, together with their three healthy Caucasian mothers, made up the donors.

The TCR sequence derives from a boy aged 2 to 10 in good health. This sequence joins TRBV7-8 and TRBJ2-3, with D possibly being TRBD2 (7 bases). The sequenced material came from blood. The CDR3 DNA reads TGTGCCAGCAGCTTAGGAGGGGGGGCCCCGTATTTT. Protein product: CASSLGGGAPYF.